This entry is about one TCR beta chain. This CDR3 is 19 amino acids long. CDR1 SNHLY and CDR2 FYNNEI come from the germline V gene. V was pared by 4 bases and J by 4 bases, with 23 bases between. The record originates from a study of OX40 agonist ivuxolimab in advanced cancers. Study overall: Every patient in dose escalation had hepatocellular carcinoma, melanoma, renal cell or head and neck cancer.

Sequenced by immunoSEQ multiplex PCR; TCRdb stores in-frame clones only, minus some. The repertoire holds approximately 75,000 clones, with about 84% as singletons. Sequenced here: CD4+ or CD8+ T cells sorted from blood, sampled in a trial of the OX40 agonist ivuxolimab. The chain uses TRBV2 and TRBJ2-6; D is possibly TRBD2 (6 bases). The source is an adult with an advanced solid tumor such as melanoma, head and neck, liver or kidney cancer. This CDR3 is CASSGSRRPEGLGANVLTF. DNA for the CDR3: TGTGCCAGCAGTGGGAGCCGTCGTCCGGAGGGCCTAGGGGCCAACGTCCTGACTTTC.